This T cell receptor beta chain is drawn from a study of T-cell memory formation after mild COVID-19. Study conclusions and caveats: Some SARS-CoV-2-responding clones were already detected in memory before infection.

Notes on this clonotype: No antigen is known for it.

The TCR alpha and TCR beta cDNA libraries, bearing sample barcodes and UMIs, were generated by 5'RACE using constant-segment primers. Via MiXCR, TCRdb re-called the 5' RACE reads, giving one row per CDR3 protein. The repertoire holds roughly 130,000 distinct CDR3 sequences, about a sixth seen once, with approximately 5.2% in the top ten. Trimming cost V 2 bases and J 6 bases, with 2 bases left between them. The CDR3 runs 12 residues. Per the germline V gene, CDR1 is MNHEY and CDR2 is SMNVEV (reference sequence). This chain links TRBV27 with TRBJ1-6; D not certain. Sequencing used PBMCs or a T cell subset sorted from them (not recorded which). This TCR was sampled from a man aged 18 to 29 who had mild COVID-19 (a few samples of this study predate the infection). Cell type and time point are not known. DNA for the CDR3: TGTGCCAGCAGTTTAACTAATTCACCCCTCCACTTT. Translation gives CASSLTNSPLHF.